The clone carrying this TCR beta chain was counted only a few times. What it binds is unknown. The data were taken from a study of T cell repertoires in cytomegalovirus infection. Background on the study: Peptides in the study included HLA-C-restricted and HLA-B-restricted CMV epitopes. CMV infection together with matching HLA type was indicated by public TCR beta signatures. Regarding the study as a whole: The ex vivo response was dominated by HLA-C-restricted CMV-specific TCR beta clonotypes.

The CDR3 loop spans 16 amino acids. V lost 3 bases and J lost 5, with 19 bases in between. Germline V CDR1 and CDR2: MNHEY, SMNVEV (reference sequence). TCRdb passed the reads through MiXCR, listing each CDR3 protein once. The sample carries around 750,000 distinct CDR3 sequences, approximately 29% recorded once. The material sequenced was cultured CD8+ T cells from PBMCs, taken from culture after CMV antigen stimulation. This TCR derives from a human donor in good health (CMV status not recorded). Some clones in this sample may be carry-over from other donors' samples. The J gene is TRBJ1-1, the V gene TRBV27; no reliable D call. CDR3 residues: CASSLSAQRMGTEAFF. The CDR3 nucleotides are TGTGCCAGCAGTTTGTCAGCACAGAGAATGGGGACTGAAGCTTTCTTT.